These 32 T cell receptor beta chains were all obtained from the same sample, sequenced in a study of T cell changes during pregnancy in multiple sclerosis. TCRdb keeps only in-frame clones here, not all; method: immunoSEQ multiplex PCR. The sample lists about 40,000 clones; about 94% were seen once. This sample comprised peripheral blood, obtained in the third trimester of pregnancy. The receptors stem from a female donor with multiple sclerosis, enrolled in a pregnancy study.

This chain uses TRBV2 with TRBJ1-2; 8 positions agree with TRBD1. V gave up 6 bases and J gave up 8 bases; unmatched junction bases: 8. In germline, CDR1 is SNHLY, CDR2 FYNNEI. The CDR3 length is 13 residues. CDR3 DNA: TGTGCCAGCAGATTGGACAGGGTAAGAGGCTACACCTTC. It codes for CASRLDRVRGYTF. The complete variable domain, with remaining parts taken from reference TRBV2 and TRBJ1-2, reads EPEVTQTPSHQVTQMGQEVILRCVPISNHLYFYWYRQILGQKVEFLVSFYNNEISEKSEIFDDQFSVERPDGSNFTLKIRSTKLEDSAMYFCASRLDRVRGYTFGSGTRLTVV.

CDR3 residues: CASSVALEDTQYF. The DNA for the CDR3 is TGTGCCAGCAGCGTAGCGTTGGAGGATACGCAGTATTTT. The chain carries TRBV9 and TRBJ2-3; D unclear. Deletions cut 0 bases from V and 6 bases from J, with 8 bases between. Germline V CDR1 and CDR2: SGDLS, YYNGEE. This CDR3 has 13 amino acids.

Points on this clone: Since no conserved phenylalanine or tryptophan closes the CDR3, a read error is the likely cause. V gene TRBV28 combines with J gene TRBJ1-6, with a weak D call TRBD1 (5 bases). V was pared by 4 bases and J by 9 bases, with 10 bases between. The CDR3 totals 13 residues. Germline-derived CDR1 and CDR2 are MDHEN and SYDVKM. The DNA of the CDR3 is TGTGCCAGCAGTTCAGGGTTAGGTTCACCCCTCCACCTT. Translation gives CASSSGLGSPLHL.

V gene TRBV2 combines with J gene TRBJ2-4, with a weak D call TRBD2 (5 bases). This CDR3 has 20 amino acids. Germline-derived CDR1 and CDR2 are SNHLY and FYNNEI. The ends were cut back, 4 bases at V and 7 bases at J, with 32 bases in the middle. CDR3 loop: CASSVVLSRTVTDGSNIQYF. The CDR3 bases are TGTGCCAGCAGTGTTGTGTTATCGAGGACTGTTACTGATGGGTCGAACATTCAGTACTTC.

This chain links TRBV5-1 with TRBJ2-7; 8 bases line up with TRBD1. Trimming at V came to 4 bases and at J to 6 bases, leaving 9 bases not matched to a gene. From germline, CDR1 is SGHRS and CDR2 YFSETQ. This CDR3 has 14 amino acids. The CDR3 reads CASSIGDRTSEQYF. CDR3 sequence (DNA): TGCGCCAGCAGCATTGGGGACAGGACAAGCGAGCAGTACTTC.

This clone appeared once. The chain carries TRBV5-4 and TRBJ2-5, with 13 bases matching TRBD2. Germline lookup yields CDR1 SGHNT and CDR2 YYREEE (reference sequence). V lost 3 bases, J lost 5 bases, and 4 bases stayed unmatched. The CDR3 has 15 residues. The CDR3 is CASSSLAGGPETQYF. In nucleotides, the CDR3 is TGTGCCAGCAGCTCACTAGCGGGAGGGCCGGAGACCCAGTACTTC.

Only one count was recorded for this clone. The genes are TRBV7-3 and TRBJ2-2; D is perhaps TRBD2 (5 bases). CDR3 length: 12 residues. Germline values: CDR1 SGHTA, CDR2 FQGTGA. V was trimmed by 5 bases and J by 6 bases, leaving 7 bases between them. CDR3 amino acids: CASSDYPGELFF. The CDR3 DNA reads TGTGCCAGCAGCGACTACCCCGGGGAGCTGTTTTTT.

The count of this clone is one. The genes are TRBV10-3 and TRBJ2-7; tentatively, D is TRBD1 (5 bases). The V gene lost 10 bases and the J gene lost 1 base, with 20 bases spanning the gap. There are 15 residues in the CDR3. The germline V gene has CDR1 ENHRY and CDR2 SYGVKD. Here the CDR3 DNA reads TGTGCCACCCCAATAGACCAGGGTCGGTCCTACGAGCAGTACTTC. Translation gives CATPIDQGRSYEQYF.

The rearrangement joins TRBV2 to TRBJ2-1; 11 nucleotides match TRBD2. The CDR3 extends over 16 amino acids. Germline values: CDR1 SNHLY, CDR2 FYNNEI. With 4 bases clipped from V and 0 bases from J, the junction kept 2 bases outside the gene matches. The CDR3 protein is CASSGTSGSSYNEQFF. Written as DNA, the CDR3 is TGTGCCAGCAGTGGAACTAGCGGGAGCTCCTACAATGAGCAGTTCTTC.

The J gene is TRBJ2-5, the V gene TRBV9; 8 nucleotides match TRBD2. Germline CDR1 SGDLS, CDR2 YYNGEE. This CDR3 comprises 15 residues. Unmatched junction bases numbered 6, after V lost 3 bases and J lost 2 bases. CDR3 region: CASSALAGIQETQYF. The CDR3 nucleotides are TGTGCCAGCAGCGCCTTAGCGGGGATACAAGAGACCCAGTACTTC.

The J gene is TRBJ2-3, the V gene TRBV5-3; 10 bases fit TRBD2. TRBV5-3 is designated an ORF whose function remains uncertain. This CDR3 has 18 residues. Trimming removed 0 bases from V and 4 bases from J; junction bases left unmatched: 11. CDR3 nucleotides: TGTGCCAGAAGCTTGGCCGGGCCTAGCGGGGGAGTGGCAGATACGCAGTATTTT. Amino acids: CARSLAGPSGGVADTQYF.

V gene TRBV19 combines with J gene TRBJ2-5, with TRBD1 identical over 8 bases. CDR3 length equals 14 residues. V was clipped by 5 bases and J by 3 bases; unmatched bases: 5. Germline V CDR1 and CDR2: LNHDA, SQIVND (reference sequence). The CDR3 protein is CASSPPTGEETQYF. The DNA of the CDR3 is TGTGCCAGTAGTCCACCGACAGGGGAAGAGACCCAGTACTTC.

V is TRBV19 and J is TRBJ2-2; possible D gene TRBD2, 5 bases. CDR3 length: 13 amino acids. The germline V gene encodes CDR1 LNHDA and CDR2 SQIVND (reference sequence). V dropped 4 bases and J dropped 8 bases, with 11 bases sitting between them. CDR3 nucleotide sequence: TGTGCCAGTAGTAATGAGAGGGTAGGGGAGCTGTTTTTT. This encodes CASSNERVGELFF.

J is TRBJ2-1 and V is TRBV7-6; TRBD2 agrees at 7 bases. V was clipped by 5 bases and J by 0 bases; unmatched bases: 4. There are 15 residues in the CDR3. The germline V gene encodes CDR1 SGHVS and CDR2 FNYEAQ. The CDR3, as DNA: TGTGCCAGCAGCGAGCGGACTAGCTCCTACAATGAGCAGTTCTTC. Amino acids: CASSERTSSYNEQFF. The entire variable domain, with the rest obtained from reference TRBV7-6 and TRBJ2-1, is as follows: GAGVSQSPRYKVTKRGQDVALRCDPISGHVSLYWYRQALGQGPEFLTYFNYEAQQDKSGLPNDRFSAERPEGSISTLTIQRTEQRDSAMYRCASSERTSSYNEQFFGPGTRLTVL.

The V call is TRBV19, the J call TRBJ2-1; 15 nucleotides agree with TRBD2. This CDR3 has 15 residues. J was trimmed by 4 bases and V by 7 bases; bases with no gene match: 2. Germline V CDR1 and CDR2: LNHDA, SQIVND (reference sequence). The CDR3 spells CASTGTSGRYNEQFF. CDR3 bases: TGTGCCAGTACCGGGACTAGCGGGAGGTACAATGAGCAGTTCTTC.

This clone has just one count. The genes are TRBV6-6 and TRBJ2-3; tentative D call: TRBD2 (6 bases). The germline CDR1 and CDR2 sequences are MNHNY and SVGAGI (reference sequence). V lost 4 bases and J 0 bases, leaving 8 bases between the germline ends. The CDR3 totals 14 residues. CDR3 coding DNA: TGTGCCAGCAGTTCGGGGGACAGCACAGATACGCAGTATTTT. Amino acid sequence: CASSSGDSTDTQYF.

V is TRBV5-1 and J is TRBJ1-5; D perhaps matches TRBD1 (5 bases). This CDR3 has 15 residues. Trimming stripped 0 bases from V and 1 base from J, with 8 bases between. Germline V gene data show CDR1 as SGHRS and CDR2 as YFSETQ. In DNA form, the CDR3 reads TGCGCCAGCAGCTTGGAAGGGGCCAGCAATCAGCCCCAGCATTTT. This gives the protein CASSLEGASNQPQHF. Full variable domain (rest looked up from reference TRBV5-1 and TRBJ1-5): KAGVTQTPRYLIKTRGQQVTLSCSPISGHRSVSWYQQTPGQGLQFLFEYFSETQRNKGNFPGRFSGRQFSNSRSEMNVSTLELGDSALYLCASSLEGASNQPQHFGDGTRLSIL.

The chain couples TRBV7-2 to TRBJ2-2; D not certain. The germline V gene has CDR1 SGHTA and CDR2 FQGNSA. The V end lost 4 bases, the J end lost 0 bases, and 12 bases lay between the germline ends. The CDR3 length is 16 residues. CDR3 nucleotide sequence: TGTGCCAGCAGCTCTCTACCTACTCCGAACACCGGGGAGCTGTTTTTT. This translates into CASSSLPTPNTGELFF.

The CDR3 region is CSVADRDGGNTIYF. CDR3 nucleotides: TGCAGCGTGGCGGACAGGGATGGAGGAAACACCATATATTTT. V and J are TRBV29-1 and TRBJ1-3, with TRBD1 matching over 8 bases. Per the germline V gene, CDR1 is SQVTM and CDR2 is ANQGSEA. V trimming: 6 bases; J trimming: 4 bases; junction bases outside the gene matches: 8. This CDR3 has 14 amino acids.

The DNA for the CDR3 is TGTGCCAGCAGCTACGACGCACTGGACCGGGACATAGGTGAAGCTTTCTTT. This codes for CASSYDALDRDIGEAFF. This sequence joins TRBV28 and TRBJ1-1; a weak D match, TRBD1 (6 bases). The CDR3 loop spans 17 amino acids. Germline V gives CDR1 MDHEN, CDR2 SYDVKM. The germline V and J ends were trimmed by 6 bases and 7 bases, with 27 bases remaining between them.

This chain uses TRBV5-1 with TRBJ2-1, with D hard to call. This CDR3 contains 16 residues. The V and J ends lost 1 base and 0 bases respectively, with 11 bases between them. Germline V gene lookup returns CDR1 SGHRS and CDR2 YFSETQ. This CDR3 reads CASSLRLLSSYNEQFF. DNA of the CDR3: TGCGCCAGCAGCTTGAGACTCCTAAGCTCCTACAATGAGCAGTTCTTC.

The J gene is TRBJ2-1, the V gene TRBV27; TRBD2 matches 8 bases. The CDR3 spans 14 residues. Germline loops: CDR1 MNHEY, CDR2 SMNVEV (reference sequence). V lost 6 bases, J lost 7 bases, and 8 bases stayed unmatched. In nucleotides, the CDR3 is TGTGCCAGCAGCCCCCAGCGGGAGATAAATGAGCAGTTCTTC. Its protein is CASSPQREINEQFF.

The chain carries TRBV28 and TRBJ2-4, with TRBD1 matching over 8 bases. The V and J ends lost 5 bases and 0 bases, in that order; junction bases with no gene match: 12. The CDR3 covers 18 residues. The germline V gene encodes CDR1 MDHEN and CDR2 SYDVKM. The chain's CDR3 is CASSARTGLLLAKNIQYF. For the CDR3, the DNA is TGTGCCAGCAGTGCCAGGACAGGGCTCCTACTAGCCAAAAACATTCAGTACTTC.

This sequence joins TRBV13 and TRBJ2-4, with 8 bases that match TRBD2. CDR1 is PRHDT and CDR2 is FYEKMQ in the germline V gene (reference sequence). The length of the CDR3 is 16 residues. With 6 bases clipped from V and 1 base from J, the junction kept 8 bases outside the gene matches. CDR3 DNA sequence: TGTGCCAGCAGTCCAACCCCGGGGGGGGCCAAAAACATTCAGTACTTC. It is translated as CASSPTPGGAKNIQYF.

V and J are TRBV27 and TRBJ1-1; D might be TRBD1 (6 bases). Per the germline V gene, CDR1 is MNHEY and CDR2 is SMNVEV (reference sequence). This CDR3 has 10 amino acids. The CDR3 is CAQPGQKAFF. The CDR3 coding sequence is TGTGCTCAACCGGGACAAAAAGCTTTCTTT.

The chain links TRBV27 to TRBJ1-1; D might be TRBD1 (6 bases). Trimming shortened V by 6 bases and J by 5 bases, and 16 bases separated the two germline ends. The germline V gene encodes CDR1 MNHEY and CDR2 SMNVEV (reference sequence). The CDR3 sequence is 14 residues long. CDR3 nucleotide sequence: TGTGCCAGCAGGATAAACAGGGTCGGGACTGAAGCTTTCTTT. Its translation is CASRINRVGTEAFF.

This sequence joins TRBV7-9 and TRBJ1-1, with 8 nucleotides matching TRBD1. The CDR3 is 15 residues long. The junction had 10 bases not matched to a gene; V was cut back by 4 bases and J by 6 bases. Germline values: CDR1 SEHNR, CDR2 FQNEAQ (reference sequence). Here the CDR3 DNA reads TGTGCCAGCAGCTCCCTTCAGGGGGCGTACGCTGAAGCTTTCTTT. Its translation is CASSSLQGAYAEAFF. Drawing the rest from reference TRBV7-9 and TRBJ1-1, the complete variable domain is DTGVSQNPRHKITKRGQNVTFRCDPISEHNRLYWYRQTLGQGPEFLTYFQNEAQLEKSRLLSDRFSAERPKGSFSTLEIQRTEQGDSAMYLCASSSLQGAYAEAFFGQGTRLTVV.

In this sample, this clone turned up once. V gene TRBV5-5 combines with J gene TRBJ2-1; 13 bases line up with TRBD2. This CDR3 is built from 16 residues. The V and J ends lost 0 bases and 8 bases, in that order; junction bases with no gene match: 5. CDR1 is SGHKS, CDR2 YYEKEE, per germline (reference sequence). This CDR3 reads CASSLEGTSGNHEQFF. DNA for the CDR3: TGTGCCAGCAGCTTGGAAGGGACTAGCGGGAATCATGAGCAGTTCTTC.

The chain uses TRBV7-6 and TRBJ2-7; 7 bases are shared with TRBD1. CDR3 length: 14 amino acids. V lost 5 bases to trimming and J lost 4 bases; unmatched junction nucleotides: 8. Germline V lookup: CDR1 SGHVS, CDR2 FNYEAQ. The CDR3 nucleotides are TGTGCCAGCAGCCACTGGGACAGTTCGTACGAGCAGTACTTC. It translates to CASSHWDSSYEQYF.

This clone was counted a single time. For the CDR3, the DNA is TGTGCCAGCAGTTTCTCATGGGCGGTTACTAGCGGGAGTACAGATACGCAGTATTTT. Protein product: CASSFSWAVTSGSTDTQYF. V usage is TRBV28 and J usage is TRBJ2-3, with 11 bases lining up with TRBD2. The CDR3 spans 19 residues. Germline CDR1 reads MDHEN; CDR2 reads SYDVKM. V shed 3 bases, J shed 3 bases, and the junction held 14 bases outside the gene matches.

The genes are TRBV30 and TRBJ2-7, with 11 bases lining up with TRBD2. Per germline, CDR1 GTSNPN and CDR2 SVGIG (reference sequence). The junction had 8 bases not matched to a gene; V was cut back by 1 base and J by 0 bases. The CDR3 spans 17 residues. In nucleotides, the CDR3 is TGTGCCTGGAGTGACCCGGGACTAGCGGCCCGCTCCTACGAGCAGTACTTC. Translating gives CAWSDPGLAARSYEQYF.

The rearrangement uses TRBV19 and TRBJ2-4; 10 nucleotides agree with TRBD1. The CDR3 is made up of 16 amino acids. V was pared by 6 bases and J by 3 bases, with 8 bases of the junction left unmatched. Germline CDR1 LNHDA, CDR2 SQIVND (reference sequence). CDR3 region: CASSEAGTGVKNIQYF. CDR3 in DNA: TGTGCCAGTAGCGAGGCCGGGACAGGGGTCAAAAACATTCAGTACTTC.